These 22 T cell receptor beta chains came from one sample sequenced in a study of blood T cell repertoires in COVID-19. Assay: immunoSEQ multiplex PCR; the TCRdb copy retains only in-frame clones and omits some. The sample gives roughly 250,000 clones, roughly 82% of which show up once; 4.5% to 6% is in the top ten. Source material: peripheral blood. Receptors originate from a woman at least 80 years old with active or convalescent COVID-19.

The chain employs TRBV27 and TRBJ1-2; possibly TRBD1 for D (5 bases). The V end lost 1 base, the J end lost 9 bases, and 12 bases lay between the germline ends. This CDR3 is 13 amino acids long. The germline gives CDR1 MNHEY, CDR2 SMNVEV (reference sequence). The CDR3 here is CASSLLGQGRYTF. CDR3 DNA sequence: TGTGCCAGCAGTTTATTGGGCCAGGGTCGCTACACCTTC.

The rearrangement uses TRBV4-1 and TRBJ2-3; D perhaps matches TRBD1 (5 bases). The V gene's germline CDR1 is MGHRA and CDR2 YSYEKL. Trimming removed 0 bases from V and 5 bases from J, with 9 bases in between. The CDR3 extends over 14 amino acids. The CDR3 is CASSQEQGRDTQYF. The CDR3, as DNA: TGCGCCAGCAGCCAAGAGCAGGGTCGAGATACGCAGTATTTT.

This clone was detected a few times. This chain connects TRBV29-1 to TRBJ1-2; unclear D gene. Trimming cost V 5 bases and J 4 bases, with 17 bases left between them. Per the germline V gene, CDR1 is SQVTM and CDR2 is ANQGSEA. This CDR3 has 14 residues. CDR3 coding DNA: TGCAGCGTTACCAGTGTGGGCGCGGGCTATGGCTACACCTTC. As protein: CSVTSVGAGYGYTF.

This clone was counted only a few times. The chain is built from TRBV5-1 and TRBJ2-2; TRBD2 is a possible D gene (5 bases). The ends were cut back, 4 bases at V and 6 bases at J, with 13 bases in the middle. The CDR3 sequence is 14 residues long. Germline V gene sequence: CDR1 SGHRS, CDR2 YFSETQ. The CDR3 nucleotides read TGCGCCAGCAGCCTCGGGGTCCTGGCCGGGGAGCTGTTTTTT. Its translation: CASSLGVLAGELFF.

This clone turned up a few times. V is TRBV29-1 and J is TRBJ2-1, with D possibly being TRBD1 (6 bases). The CDR3 runs to 13 residues. V lost 7 bases to trimming and J lost 4 bases, with 14 bases between them. The germline CDR1 and CDR2 sequences are SQVTM and ANQGSEA. The DNA of the CDR3 is TGCAGCGCCTCCGGGACACTTTACAATGAGCAGTTCTTC. As protein: CSASGTLYNEQFF.

The genes are TRBV25-1 and TRBJ2-3; no definite D call. The ends were cut back, 6 bases at V and 4 bases at J, with 5 bases in the middle. The CDR3 loop spans 11 amino acids. The germline V gene encodes CDR1 MGHDK and CDR2 SYGVNS. CDR3 region: CASSLADTQYF. The DNA for the CDR3 is TGTGCCAGCAGCTTAGCAGATACGCAGTATTTT.

In nucleotides, the CDR3 is TGCGCCAGCAGCCCAGGGACAGGGCGGAATGAAAAACTGTTTTTT. Translated, it gives CASSPGTGRNEKLFF. This chain joins TRBV5-1 and TRBJ1-4; 9 bases align to TRBD1. CDR1 is SGHRS and CDR2 is YFSETQ in the germline V gene. Trimming cost V 4 bases and J 5 bases; bases outside gene matches: 6. The CDR3 consists of 15 residues.

The rearrangement links TRBV9 to TRBJ1-2; weak D call: TRBD1 (5 bases). V lost 1 base to trimming and J lost 4 bases, with 11 bases between them. Germline CDR1 reads SGDLS; CDR2 reads YYNGEE. There are 14 residues in the CDR3. The CDR3: CASSVPGSPYGYTF. In DNA, the CDR3 is TGTGCCAGCAGCGTACCAGGGTCCCCCTATGGCTACACCTTC.

This chain links TRBV30 with TRBJ1-1; D is unresolved. The CDR3 loop spans 12 amino acids. V shed 3 bases and J shed 11 bases, with 16 bases lying between them. The germline V gene encodes CDR1 GTSNPN and CDR2 SVGIG (reference sequence). The CDR3 here is CAWSPSRTAAFF. CDR3 bases: TGTGCCTGGAGCCCCTCCCGTACCGCGGCTTTCTTT.

The V and J genes are TRBV18 and TRBJ2-1; 7 nucleotides align to TRBD2. Germline loops: CDR1 KGHSH, CDR2 LQKENI. The CDR3 is 16 amino acids. With V trimmed by 3 bases and J by 2 bases, 7 bases remained unmatched. In DNA form, the CDR3 reads TGTGCCAGCTCACCCTCGGGAGGCAGCGCCTACAATGAGCAGTTCTTC. Residues: CASSPSGGSAYNEQFF.

The chain has TRBV28 and TRBJ2-7, with 9 bases identical to TRBD1. Germline assignment: CDR1 MDHEN and CDR2 SYDVKM. With 2 bases clipped from V and 4 bases from J, the junction kept 6 bases outside the gene matches. CDR3 length equals 15 residues. CDR3 coding DNA: TGTGCCAGCAGTTTAAGAGTCGGGACAGGGTACGAGCAGTACTTC. Translated: CASSLRVGTGYEQYF.

The chain carries TRBV5-1 and TRBJ1-1; 8 bases match TRBD1. V was pared by 2 bases and J by 0 bases, with 3 bases of the junction left unmatched. Germline V gene lookup returns CDR1 SGHRS and CDR2 YFSETQ. This CDR3 spans 15 amino acids. The CDR3 region has the DNA TGCGCCAGCAGCTTTGGACAGGGCTTGAACACTGAAGCTTTCTTT. This translates into CASSFGQGLNTEAFF.

This sequence joins TRBV6-5 and TRBJ1-4; 10 positions match TRBD1. V dropped 7 bases and J dropped 5; count of bases not matched to a gene: 4. Germline assignment: CDR1 MNHEY and CDR2 SVGAGI. The CDR3 sequence is 14 residues long. CDR3 sequence (DNA): TGTGCCAGCACAAAGGGACAGGGGAATGAAAAACTGTTTTTT. Translating it yields CASTKGQGNEKLFF.

The chain uses TRBV19 and TRBJ2-1; 8 nucleotides align to TRBD2. This CDR3 comprises 16 residues. The junction had 5 bases not matched to a gene; V was cut back by 1 base and J by 3 bases. Germline values: CDR1 LNHDA, CDR2 SQIVND (reference sequence). The DNA for the CDR3 is TGTGCCAGTAGTATAGGTCAAGCGGGAGTCTACAATGAGCAGTTCTTC. It translates to CASSIGQAGVYNEQFF.

The V and J genes are TRBV28 and TRBJ2-2, with D possibly being TRBD1 (6 bases). V dropped 3 bases and J dropped 7 bases, with 15 bases sitting between them. The CDR3 contains 15 residues. Germline assignment: CDR1 MDHEN and CDR2 SYDVKM. CDR3 sequence: CASSFSWGRGGELFF. As DNA, the CDR3 is TGTGCCAGCAGTTTCTCTTGGGGGCGTGGCGGGGAGCTGTTTTTT.

This clone was recorded a few times. The J gene is TRBJ1-1, the V gene TRBV28; 8 nucleotides agree with TRBD1. Unmatched junction bases numbered 7, after V lost 3 bases and J lost 10 bases. Germline V gives CDR1 MDHEN, CDR2 SYDVKM. The CDR3 is 13 amino acids. The CDR3 DNA reads as TGTGCCAGCAGTTTCCGGGACAGGCGAGGAGCTTTCTTT. It codes for CASSFRDRRGAFF. Full variable domain (missing parts from reference TRBV28 and TRBJ1-1): DVKVTQSSRYLVKRTGEKVFLECVQDMDHENMFWYRQDPGLGLRLIYFSYDVKMKEKGDIPEGYSVSREKKERFSLILESASTNQTSMYLCASSFRDRRGAFFGQGTRLTVV.

The chain links TRBV5-1 to TRBJ2-1, with TRBD2 identical over 8 bases. The trim removed 1 base at V and 5 bases at J, leaving 2 bases unmatched. The CDR3 runs to 14 residues. CDR1 is SGHRS and CDR2 is YFSETQ in the germline V gene. The chain's CDR3 is CASSLTSGNNEQFF. The CDR3 bases are TGCGCCAGCAGCTTGACTAGCGGAAACAATGAGCAGTTCTTC.

V usage is TRBV10-2 and J usage is TRBJ2-6; D unresolved. Germline lookup yields CDR1 WSHSY and CDR2 SAAADI. V dropped 6 bases and J dropped 0 bases, with 3 bases sitting between them. The CDR3 length is 13 residues. The CDR3 nucleotides are TGCGCCAGCAGCGTCTCTGGGGCCAACGTCCTGACTTTC. It yields the protein CASSVSGANVLTF.

This chain links TRBV5-1 with TRBJ2-3; a possible D gene is TRBD2 (8 bases). CDR1 and CDR2 (germline): SGHRS, YFSETQ. Between the trimmed V and J ends, which lost 4 bases and 3 bases, there was a span of 15 bases. The CDR3 length is 15 residues. The CDR3 protein is CASSGGQRGTDTQYF. Here the CDR3 DNA reads TGCGCCAGCAGCGGGGGACAGCGGGGGACAGATACGCAGTATTTT.

The chain links TRBV10-3 to TRBJ2-5; TRBD1 is a possible D gene (5 bases). Trimming removed 1 base from V and 3 bases from J, with 12 bases in between. Germline-derived CDR1 and CDR2 are ENHRY and SYGVKD. This CDR3 has 15 residues. The CDR3 DNA reads as TGTGCCATCAGTGAGTATCGAGAGACAGAAGAGACCCAGTACTTC. Its protein is CAISEYRETEETQYF.

The chain uses TRBV5-1 and TRBJ1-1; 8 bases match TRBD1. Germline-derived CDR1 and CDR2 are SGHRS and YFSETQ. V gave up 0 bases and J gave up 5 bases; unmatched junction bases: 6. The CDR3 is 15 residues long. The DNA for the CDR3 is TGCGCCAGCAGCTTGGCAGGGGGCTATCTAACTGAAGCTTTCTTT. As protein: CASSLAGGYLTEAFF.

The J gene is TRBJ1-1, the V gene TRBV28, with D possibly TRBD1 on 5 matching bases. The CDR3 extends over 13 amino acids. Germline-derived CDR1 and CDR2 are MDHEN and SYDVKM. Trimming shortened V by 10 bases and J by 1 base, and 13 bases separated the two germline ends. The CDR3 bases are TGTGCCACCCTGACTCAGGGGAACACTGAAGCTTTCTTT. Translated: CATLTQGNTEAFF. The full variable domain, in which reference TRBV28 and TRBJ1-1 provide the parts outside the CDR3, is DVKVTQSSRYLVKRTGEKVFLECVQDMDHENMFWYRQDPGLGLRLIYFSYDVKMKEKGDIPEGYSVSREKKERFSLILESASTNQTSMYLCATLTQGNTEAFFGQGTRLTVV.